One and the same sample provided the 9 T cell receptor beta chains below, sequenced in a study of read filtering for tumor transcriptome and immune sequencing. This library used roughly 400 ng RNA and molecular barcoded adaptors spanning alpha/delta and beta/gamma chains. TCRdb independently ran MiXCR on the reads; one entry per CDR3 protein. The repertoire consists of about 62,000 distinct CDR3 sequences, with approximately 18% occurring once and the leading ten covering under 13%. Sequencing input: a population of CD138-negative cells sorted from bone marrow. The origin of the receptors is a donor at least 40 years old with multiple myeloma.

In its sample, this clonotype was seen many times. The J gene is TRBJ1-6, the V gene TRBV20-1, with D possibly matching TRBD1 (5 bases). Trimming stripped 5 bases from V and 6 bases from J, with 20 bases between. The CDR3 sequence is 16 residues long. Germline assignment: CDR1 DFQATT and CDR2 SNEGSKA (reference sequence). The CDR3 sequence: CSACIVGDSSNSPLHF. In DNA form, the CDR3 reads TGCAGTGCTTGTATCGTGGGGGACTCAAGTAATTCACCCCTCCACTTT.

This clonotype has a handful of counts. This sequence joins TRBV5-1 and TRBJ1-1; D is uncertain. Germline V gene data show CDR1 as SGHRS and CDR2 as YFSETQ. The CDR3 has 13 amino acids. Trimming took off 3 bases at V and 2 bases at J, with 8 bases between the two ends. The CDR3 nucleotides read TGCGCCAGCAGCTCTGGACGAAACACTGAAGCTTTCTTT. Amino acid sequence: CASSSGRNTEAFF.

This clonotype was seen at least ten times. This chain uses TRBV29-1 with TRBJ1-6; no firm D call. Looked up from germline, CDR1 is SQVTM and CDR2 is ANQGSEA. CDR3 size: 14 residues. V gave up 6 bases and J gave up 10 bases, with 19 bases separating them. The chain's CDR3 is CSVSSGLKTSPLHF. CDR3 sequence (DNA): TGCAGCGTGAGCTCTGGGTTGAAAACGTCACCCCTCCACTTT. The full variable domain, rest sourced from reference TRBV29-1 and TRBJ1-6, is SAVISQKPSRDICQRGTSLTIQCQVDSQVTMMFWYRQQPGQSLTLIATANQGSEATYESGFVIDKFPISRPNLTFSTLTVSNMSPEDSSIYLCSVSSGLKTSPLHFGNGTRLTVT.

This clonotype was observed many times. J is TRBJ1-5 and V is TRBV27; no reliable D call. The CDR3 spans 13 residues. V lost 4 bases to trimming and J lost 9 bases, with 13 bases between them. Germline CDR1 and CDR2: MNHEY and SMNVEV (reference sequence). This CDR3 is CASSWPSHRPQHF. CDR3 bases: TGTGCCAGCAGTTGGCCATCGCATCGGCCCCAGCATTTT.

This clonotype was counted at least ten times. The rearrangement joins TRBV12-3 or TRBV12-4 to TRBJ1-2; possible D gene TRBD1, 5 bases. Trimming removed 3 bases from V and 6 bases from J, with 8 bases in between. The CDR3 is 12 residues long. The CDR3 DNA follows: TGTGCCAGCAGTTTTCCAGGGCATGGCTACACCTTC. This gives the protein CASSFPGHGYTF.

This clonotype qualifies as medium-sized. The genes are TRBV30 and TRBJ2-7; possibly TRBD1 for D (6 bases). Germline CDR1 and CDR2: GTSNPN and SVGIG (reference sequence). V shed 8 bases and J shed 3 bases, with 11 bases lying between them. CDR3 length equals 11 residues. The CDR3 sequence is CARGTIYEQYF. The CDR3 DNA follows: TGTGCCCGAGGGACAATCTACGAGCAGTACTTC.

The chain recombines TRBV20-1 with TRBJ1-3, with D perhaps TRBD1 (6 bases). The germline V and J ends were trimmed by 7 bases and 0 bases, with 10 bases remaining between them. CDR1 and CDR2 from the germline V gene are DFQATT and SNEGSKA (reference sequence). The CDR3 runs to 13 residues. This CDR3 is CSGLGGSGNTIYF. The CDR3 coding sequence is TGCAGTGGATTAGGGGGCTCTGGAAACACCATATATTTT.

This clonotype has a count of ten or more. The CDR3 sequence is CSVETTGGETQYF. The CDR3 bases are TGCAGCGTTGAGACAACCGGGGGAGAGACCCAGTACTTC. The chain carries TRBV29-1 and TRBJ2-5, with a weak D call TRBD2 (6 bases). This CDR3 comprises 13 residues. V was pared by 3 bases and J by 4 bases, with 12 bases between. The germline V gene encodes CDR1 SQVTM and CDR2 ANQGSEA.

Points on this clonotype: The junction shows a germline mismatch at one end, possibly a read error. CDR3 in DNA: TGCGCCACCAGTAACCCCTTTTCCGATGAGCAGTTCTTC. Translating it yields CATSNPFSDEQFF. The chain recombines TRBV24-1 with TRBJ2-1; D is unresolved. Germline V gene lookup returns CDR1 KGHDR and CDR2 SFDVKD. CDR3 length: 13 residues.